This T cell receptor beta chain was identified in a study of T-cell reconstitution after alpha-beta-depleted transplantation in children. Preparation of the TCRbeta library was carried out with unique molecular identifiers. MiXCR was run by TCRdb on the PCR reads, yielding one entry per CDR3 protein. The sample consists of about 1,000,000 distinct CDR3 sequences, less than 30% of them appearing once. The specimen was PBMCs, mostly from graft donor cells, collected 360 days after TCRalphabeta/CD19-depleted stem cell transplant. The TCR originated in a boy in the first two years of life who had a stem cell transplant for SCID, so the T cells may come from the graft donor.

The CDR3, as DNA: TGCGCCAGCAGCTTGGGCGACAAAACTGGGGAGACCCAGTACTTC. Protein product: CASSLGDKTGETQYF. V usage is TRBV5-1 and J usage is TRBJ2-5; D is uncertain. From germline, CDR1 is SGHRS and CDR2 YFSETQ. The CDR3 runs 15 residues. V lost 0 bases to trimming and J lost 5 bases, with 14 bases between them.